This paragraph reports one T cell receptor beta chain. What it recognizes is unknown. Sequenced by immunoSEQ multiplex PCR; TCRdb stores in-frame clones only, minus some. The sample holds over 200,000 clones, approximately 87% seen once. CDR1 is SNHLY and CDR2 is FYNNEI in the germline V gene. The CDR3 consists of 15 residues. V lost 6 bases, J lost 0 bases, and 12 bases lay in between. This sample is part of a study of cytomegalovirus exposure and HLA in healthy donors. Whole-study context: The 120 validation repertoires, a later analysis reported, used the same platform as the 650 to 800 repertoires from the first cohort. Whole-study results and caveats: Some TCR beta chains (164 of them) were listed as cytomegalovirus-associated. In a later analysis, first-cohort TCR clusters were found to tend to co-occur in the 100 to 150 validation repertoires.

V usage is TRBV2 and J usage is TRBJ2-1; D gene uncertain. This receptor was obtained from a young woman in good health and CMV-seronegative. Input material: PBMCs. CDR3 in amino acids: CASSPNGGSYNEQFF. The CDR3 DNA reads as TGTGCCAGCAGCCCTAACGGCGGCTCCTACAATGAGCAGTTCTTC.